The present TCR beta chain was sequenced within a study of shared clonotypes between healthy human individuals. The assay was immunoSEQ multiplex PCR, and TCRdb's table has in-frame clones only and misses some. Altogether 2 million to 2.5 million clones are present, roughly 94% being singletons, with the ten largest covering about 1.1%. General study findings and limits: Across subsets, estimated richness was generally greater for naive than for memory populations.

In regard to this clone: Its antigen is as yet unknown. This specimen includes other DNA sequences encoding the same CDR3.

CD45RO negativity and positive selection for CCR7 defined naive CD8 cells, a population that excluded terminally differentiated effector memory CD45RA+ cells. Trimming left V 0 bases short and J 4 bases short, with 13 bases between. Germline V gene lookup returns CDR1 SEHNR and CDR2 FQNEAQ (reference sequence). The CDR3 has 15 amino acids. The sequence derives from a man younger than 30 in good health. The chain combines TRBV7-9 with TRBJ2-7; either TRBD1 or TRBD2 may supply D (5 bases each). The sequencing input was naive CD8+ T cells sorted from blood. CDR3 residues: CASSLAGDGIYEQYF. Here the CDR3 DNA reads TGTGCCAGCAGCTTAGCGGGGGACGGTATTTACGAGCAGTACTTC.